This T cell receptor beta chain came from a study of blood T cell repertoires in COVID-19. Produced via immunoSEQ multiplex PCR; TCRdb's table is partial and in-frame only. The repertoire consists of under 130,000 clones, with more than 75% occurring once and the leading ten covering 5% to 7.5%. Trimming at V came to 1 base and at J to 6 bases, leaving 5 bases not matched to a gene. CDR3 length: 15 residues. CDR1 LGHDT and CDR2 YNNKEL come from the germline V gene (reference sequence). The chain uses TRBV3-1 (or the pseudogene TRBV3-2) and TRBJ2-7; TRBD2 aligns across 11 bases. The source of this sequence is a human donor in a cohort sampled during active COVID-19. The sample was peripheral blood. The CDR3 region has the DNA TGTGCCAGCAGCCAAGTTCCTAGCGGGGGGCCCGAGCAGTACTTC. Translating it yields CASSQVPSGGPEQYF.